These T cell receptor beta chains were read from a single sample in a study of T cell repertoires in cytomegalovirus infection. One entry per CDR3 protein results from TCRdb running MiXCR on the reads. The sample carries some 700,000 distinct CDR3 sequences, around a third recorded once. These receptors lack a known antigen. This sample comprised cultured PBMCs, obtained from culture after CMV antigen stimulation. The source is a human donor in good health (CMV status not recorded). Some clones in this sample may be carry-over from other donors' samples. Each CDR3 is given with its conserved first and last residue. Each record gives: CDR3 protein, CDR3 DNA, J gene, V gene, clone size, D gene. A D gene is named only where the DNA matches it firmly. Size values are once, few and many counts, or a class for expanded clones, and some rows have none.

CDR3aa: CASGRDLLYNEQFF; CDR3nt: TGTGCCAGCGGCCGGGACCTACTCTACAATGAGCAGTTCTTC; j_gene: TRBJ2-1; v_gene: TRBV25-1; abundance: few; d_gene: .
CDR3aa: CASSLGPFRVEQYF; CDR3nt: TGTGCCAGCAGCTTAGGCCCTTTTCGGGTTGAGCAGTACTTC; j_gene: TRBJ2-7; v_gene: TRBV7-6; abundance: few; d_gene: .
CDR3aa: CASSLSRGGRAGETQYF; CDR3nt: TGTGCCAGCAGCCTAAGCCGTGGCGGGAGGGCCGGTGAGACCCAGTACTTC; j_gene: TRBJ2-5; v_gene: TRBV27; abundance: .; d_gene: TRBD2
CDR3aa: CASSEGGQISYGYTF; CDR3nt: TGTGCCAGCAGTGAGGGGGGCCAGATCAGCTATGGCTACACCTTC; j_gene: TRBJ1-2; v_gene: TRBV25-1; abundance: .; d_gene: .
CDR3aa: CASSKDRGTEAFF; CDR3nt: TGTGCCAGCAGCAAAGACAGGGGGACTGAAGCTTTCTTT; j_gene: TRBJ1-1; v_gene: TRBV12-3/TRBV12-4; abundance: .; d_gene: TRBD1
CDR3aa: CASSPINNLNTEAFF; CDR3nt: TGTGCCAGCTCACCAATCAATAACCTGAACACTGAAGCTTTCTTT; j_gene: TRBJ1-1; v_gene: TRBV18; abundance: .; d_gene: .
CDR3aa: CASEGDMSYNEQFF; CDR3nt: TGTGCCAGCGAAGGGGACATGTCCTACAATGAGCAGTTCTTC; j_gene: TRBJ2-1; v_gene: TRBV2; abundance: once; d_gene: .
CDR3aa: CATRMVSYNEQFF; CDR3nt: TGTGCCACTCGGATGGTCTCCTACAATGAGCAGTTCTTC; j_gene: TRBJ2-1; v_gene: TRBV5-6; abundance: .; d_gene: .
CDR3aa: CASSRSPSGGTYGYTF; CDR3nt: TGTGCCAGCAGCCGTTCTCCGTCAGGGGGCACCTATGGCTACACCTTC; j_gene: TRBJ1-2; v_gene: TRBV7-2; abundance: .; d_gene: TRBD1
CDR3aa: CASSQEPTGLNTGELFF; CDR3nt: TGCGCCAGCAGCCAAGAACCAACGGGATTGAACACCGGGGAGCTGTTTTTT; j_gene: TRBJ2-2; v_gene: TRBV4-1; abundance: few; d_gene: .
CDR3aa: CASSPFFGDTQYF; CDR3nt: TGTGCCAGCAGCCCCTTTTTTGGGGATACGCAGTATTTT; j_gene: TRBJ2-3; v_gene: TRBV7-7; abundance: .; d_gene: .
CDR3aa: CASKITGASGNTIYF; CDR3nt: TGTGCCAGTAAAATCACAGGCGCCTCTGGAAACACCATATATTTT; j_gene: TRBJ1-3; v_gene: TRBV19; abundance: few; d_gene: .
CDR3aa: CASSEALWEGGNQPQHF; CDR3nt: TGTGCCAGCAGTGAAGCGTTATGGGAGGGCGGCAATCAGCCCCAGCATTTT; j_gene: TRBJ1-5; v_gene: TRBV6-1; abundance: few; d_gene: .
CDR3aa: CASSFGSSGNTIYF; CDR3nt: TGTGCCAGCAGCTTCGGCAGCTCTGGAAACACCATATATTTT; j_gene: TRBJ1-3; v_gene: TRBV12-3/TRBV12-4; abundance: many; d_gene: .
CDR3aa: CAISDTRGTQETQYF; CDR3nt: TGTGCCATCAGTGACACTAGGGGGACCCAAGAGACCCAGTACTTC; j_gene: TRBJ2-5; v_gene: TRBV10-3; abundance: .; d_gene: .
CDR3aa: CASSERGAPSYNEQFF; CDR3nt: TGTGCCAGCAGCGAGCGGGGGGCCCCCTCCTACAATGAGCAGTTCTTC; j_gene: TRBJ2-1; v_gene: TRBV7-8; abundance: many; d_gene: TRBD2
CDR3aa: CASSFADKNTEAFF; CDR3nt: TGTGCCAGCAGTTTCGCGGACAAGAACACTGAAGCTTTCTTT; j_gene: TRBJ1-1; v_gene: TRBV6-2/TRBV6-3; abundance: .; d_gene: .
CDR3aa: CASSLAIQETQYF; CDR3nt: TGTGCCAGCAGCCTAGCTATACAAGAGACCCAGTACTTC; j_gene: TRBJ2-5; v_gene: TRBV12-3/TRBV12-4; abundance: many; d_gene: .
CDR3aa: CASSRDGATNEKLFF; CDR3nt: TGTGCCAGCAGCCGCGACGGAGCAACTAATGAAAAACTGTTTTTT; j_gene: TRBJ1-4; v_gene: TRBV11-1; abundance: many; d_gene: .
CDR3aa: CASSDRGRAPNSPLHF; CDR3nt: TGTGCCAGCAGCGACAGGGGGCGAGCTCCCAATTCACCCCTCCACTTT; j_gene: TRBJ1-6; v_gene: TRBV11-1; abundance: .; d_gene: TRBD1
CDR3aa: CSARDAGSSGANVLTF; CDR3nt: TGCAGTGCTAGAGATGCGGGAAGCTCTGGGGCCAACGTCCTGACTTTC; j_gene: TRBJ2-6; v_gene: TRBV20-1; abundance: few; d_gene: .
CDR3aa: CASSPWGAGEKLFF; CDR3nt: TGTGCCAGCAGCCCGTGGGGGGCAGGTGAAAAACTGTTTTTT; j_gene: TRBJ1-4; v_gene: TRBV7-6; abundance: .; d_gene: .